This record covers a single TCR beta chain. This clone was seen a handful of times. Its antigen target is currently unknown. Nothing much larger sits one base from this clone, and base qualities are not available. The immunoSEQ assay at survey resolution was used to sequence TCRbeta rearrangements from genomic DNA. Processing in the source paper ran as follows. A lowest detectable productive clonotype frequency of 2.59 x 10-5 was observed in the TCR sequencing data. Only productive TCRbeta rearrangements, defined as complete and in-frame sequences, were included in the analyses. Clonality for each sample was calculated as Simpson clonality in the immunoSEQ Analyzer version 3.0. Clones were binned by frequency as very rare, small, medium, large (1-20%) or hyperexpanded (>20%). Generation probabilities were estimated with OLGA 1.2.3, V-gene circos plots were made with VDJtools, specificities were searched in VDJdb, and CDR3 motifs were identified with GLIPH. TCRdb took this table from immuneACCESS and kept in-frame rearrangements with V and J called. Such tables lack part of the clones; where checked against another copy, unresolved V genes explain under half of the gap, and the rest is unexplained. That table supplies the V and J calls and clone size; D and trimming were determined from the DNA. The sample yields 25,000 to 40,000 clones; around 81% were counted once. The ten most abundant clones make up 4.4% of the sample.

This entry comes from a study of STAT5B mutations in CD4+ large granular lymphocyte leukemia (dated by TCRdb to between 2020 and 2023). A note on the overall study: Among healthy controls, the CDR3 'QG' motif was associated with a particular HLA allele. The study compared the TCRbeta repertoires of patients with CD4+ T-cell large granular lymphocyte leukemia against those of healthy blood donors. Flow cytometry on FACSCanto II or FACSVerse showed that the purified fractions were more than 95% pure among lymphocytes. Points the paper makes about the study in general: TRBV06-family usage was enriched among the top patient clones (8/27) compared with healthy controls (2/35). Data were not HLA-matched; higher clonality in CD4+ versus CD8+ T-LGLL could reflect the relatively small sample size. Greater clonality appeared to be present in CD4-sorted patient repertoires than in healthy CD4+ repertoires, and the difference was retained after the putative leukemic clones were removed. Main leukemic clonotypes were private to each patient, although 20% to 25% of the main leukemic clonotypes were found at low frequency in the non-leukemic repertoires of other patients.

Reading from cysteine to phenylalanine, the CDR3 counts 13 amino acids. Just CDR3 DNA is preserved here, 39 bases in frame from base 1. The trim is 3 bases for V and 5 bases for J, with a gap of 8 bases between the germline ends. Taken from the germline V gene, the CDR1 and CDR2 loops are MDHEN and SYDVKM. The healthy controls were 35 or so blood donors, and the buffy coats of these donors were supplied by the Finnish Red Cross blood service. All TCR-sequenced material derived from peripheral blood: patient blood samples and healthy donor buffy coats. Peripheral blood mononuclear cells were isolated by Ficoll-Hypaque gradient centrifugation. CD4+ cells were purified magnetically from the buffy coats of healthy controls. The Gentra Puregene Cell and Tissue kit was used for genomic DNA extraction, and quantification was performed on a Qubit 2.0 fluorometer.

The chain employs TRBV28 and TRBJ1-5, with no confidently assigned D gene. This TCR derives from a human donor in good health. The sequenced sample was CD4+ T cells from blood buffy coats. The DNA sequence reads TGTGCCAGCAGTTTTTCCCCCCATCAGCCCCAGCATTTT. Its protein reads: CASSFSPHQPQHF.